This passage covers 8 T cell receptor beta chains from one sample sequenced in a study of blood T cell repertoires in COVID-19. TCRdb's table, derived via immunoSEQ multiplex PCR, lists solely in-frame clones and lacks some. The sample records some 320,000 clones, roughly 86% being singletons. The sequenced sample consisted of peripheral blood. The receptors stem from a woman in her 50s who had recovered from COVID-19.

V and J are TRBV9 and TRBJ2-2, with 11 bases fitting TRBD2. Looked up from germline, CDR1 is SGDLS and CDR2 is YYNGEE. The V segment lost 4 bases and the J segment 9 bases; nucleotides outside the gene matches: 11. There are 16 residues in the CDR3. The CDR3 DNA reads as TGTGCCAGCAGCACCCTTAGTAGCGGGAGGGCTAGGGAGCTGTTTTTT. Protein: CASSTLSSGRARELFF. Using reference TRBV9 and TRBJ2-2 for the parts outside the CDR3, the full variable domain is DSGVTQTPKHLITATGQRVTLRCSPRSGDLSVYWYQQSLDQGLQFLIQYYNGEERAKGNILERFSAQQFPDLHSELNLSSLELGDSALYFCASSTLSSGRARELFFGEGSRLTVL.

Here the CDR3 reads CASSWRGELEQFF. The CDR3 nucleotides are TGTGCCAGCAGCTGGCGGGGGGAACTTGAGCAGTTCTTC. This chain uses TRBV7-3 with TRBJ2-1; 8 nucleotides align to TRBD2. Germline trimming cut 4 bases from V and 9 bases from J; bases unmatched to any gene: 5. Germline V gives CDR1 SGHTA, CDR2 FQGTGA. The length of the CDR3 is 13 residues. Variable domain in full (rest from reference TRBV7-3 and TRBJ2-1): GAGVSQTPSNKVTEKGKYVELRCDPISGHTALYWYRQSLGQGPEFLIYFQGTGAADDSGLPNDRFFAVRPEGSVSTLKIQRTERGDSAVYLCASSWRGELEQFFGPGTRLTVL.

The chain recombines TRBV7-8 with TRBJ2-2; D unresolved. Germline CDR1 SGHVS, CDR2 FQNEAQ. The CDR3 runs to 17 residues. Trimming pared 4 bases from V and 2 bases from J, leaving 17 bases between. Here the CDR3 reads CASSSSRSRINTGELFF. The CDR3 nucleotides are TGTGCCAGCAGCTCCTCTAGGTCACGAATCAACACCGGGGAGCTGTTTTTT.

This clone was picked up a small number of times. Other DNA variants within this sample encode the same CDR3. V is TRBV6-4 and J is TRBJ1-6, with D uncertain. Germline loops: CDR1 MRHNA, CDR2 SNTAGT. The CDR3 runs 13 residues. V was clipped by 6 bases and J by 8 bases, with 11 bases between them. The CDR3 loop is CASSQDRDSPLHF. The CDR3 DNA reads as TGTGCCAGCAGCCAAGACCGGGATTCACCCCTCCACTTT.

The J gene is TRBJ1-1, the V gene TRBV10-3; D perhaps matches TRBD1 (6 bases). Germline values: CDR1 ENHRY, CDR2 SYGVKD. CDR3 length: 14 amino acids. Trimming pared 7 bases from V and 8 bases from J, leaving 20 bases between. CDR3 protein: CAIKQGGGRSEAFF. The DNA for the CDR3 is TGTGCCATCAAACAGGGAGGGGGGCGGTCAGAAGCTTTCTTT.

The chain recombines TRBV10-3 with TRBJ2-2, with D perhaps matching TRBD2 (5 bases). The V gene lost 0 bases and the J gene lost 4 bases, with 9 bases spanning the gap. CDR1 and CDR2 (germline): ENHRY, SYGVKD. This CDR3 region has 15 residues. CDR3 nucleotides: TGTGCCATCAGTGAGTCGGGAGAAACCACCGGGGAGCTGTTTTTT. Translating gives CAISESGETTGELFF.

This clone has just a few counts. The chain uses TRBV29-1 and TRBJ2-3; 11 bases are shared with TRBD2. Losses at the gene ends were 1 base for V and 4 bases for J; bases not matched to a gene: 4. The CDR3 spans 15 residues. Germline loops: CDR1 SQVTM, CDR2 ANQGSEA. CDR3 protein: CSVEGTSGFSDTQYF. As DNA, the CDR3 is TGCAGCGTTGAAGGGACTAGCGGGTTCTCAGATACGCAGTATTTT.

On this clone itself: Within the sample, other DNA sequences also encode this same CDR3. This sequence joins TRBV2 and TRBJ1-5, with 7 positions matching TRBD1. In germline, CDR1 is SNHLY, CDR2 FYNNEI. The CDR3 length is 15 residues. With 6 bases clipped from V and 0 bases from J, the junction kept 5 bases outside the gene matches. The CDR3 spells CASRRDSYSNQPQHF. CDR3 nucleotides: TGTGCCAGCAGGAGGGACAGCTATAGCAATCAGCCCCAGCATTTT.